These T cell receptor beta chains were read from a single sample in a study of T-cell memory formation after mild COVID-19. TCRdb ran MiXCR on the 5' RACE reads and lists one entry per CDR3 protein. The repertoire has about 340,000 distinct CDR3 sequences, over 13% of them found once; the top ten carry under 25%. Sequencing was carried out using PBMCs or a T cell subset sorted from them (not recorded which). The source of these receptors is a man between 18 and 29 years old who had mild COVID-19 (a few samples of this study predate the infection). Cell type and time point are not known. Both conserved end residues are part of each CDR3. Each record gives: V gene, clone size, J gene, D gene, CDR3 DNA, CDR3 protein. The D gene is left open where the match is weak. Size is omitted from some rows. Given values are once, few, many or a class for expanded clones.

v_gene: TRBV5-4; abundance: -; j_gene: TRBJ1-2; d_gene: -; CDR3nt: TGTGCCAGCAGCTTGATGGGGGCGGGAGGCTACACCTTC; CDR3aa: CASSLMGAGGYTF
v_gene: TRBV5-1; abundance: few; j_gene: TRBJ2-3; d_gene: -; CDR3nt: TGCGCCAGCAGCGCCCGGGTCTCAGAGGCAGATACGCAGTATTTT; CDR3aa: CASSARVSEADTQYF
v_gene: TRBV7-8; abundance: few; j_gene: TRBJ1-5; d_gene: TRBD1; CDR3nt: TGTGCCAGCAGCTTATCGGGACAGATTTTTAATCAGCCCCAGCATTTT; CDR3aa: CASSLSGQIFNQPQHF
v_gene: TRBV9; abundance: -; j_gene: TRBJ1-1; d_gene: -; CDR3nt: TGTGCCAGCAGCGCAAGCACTGAAGCTTTCTTT; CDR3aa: CASSASTEAFF
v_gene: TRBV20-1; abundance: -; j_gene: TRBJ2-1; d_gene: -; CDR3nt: TGCAGTGCTAGCGAAGGCAGGAAGGGATCTAGGTACAATGAGCAGTTCTTC; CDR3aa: CSASEGRKGSRYNEQFF
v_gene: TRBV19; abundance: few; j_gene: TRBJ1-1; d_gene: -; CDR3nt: TGTGCCAGTAGTCTATATATGAACACTGAAGCTTTCTTT; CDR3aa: CASSLYMNTEAFF
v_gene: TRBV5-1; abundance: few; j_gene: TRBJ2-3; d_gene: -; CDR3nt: TGCGCCAGCAGCTTGGCGTTCACCCGTAGCACAGATACGCAGTATTTT; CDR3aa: CASSLAFTRSTDTQYF
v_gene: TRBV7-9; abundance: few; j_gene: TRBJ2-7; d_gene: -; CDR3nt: TGTGCCAGCAGCCCTTGGGACGGGTCCTACGAGCAGTACTTC; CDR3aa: CASSPWDGSYEQYF
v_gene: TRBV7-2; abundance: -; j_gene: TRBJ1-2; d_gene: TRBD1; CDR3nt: TGTGCCAGCAGCTTCGACAGGGACCATGGCTACACCTTC; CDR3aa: CASSFDRDHGYTF
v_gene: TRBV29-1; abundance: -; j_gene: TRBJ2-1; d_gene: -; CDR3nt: TGCAGGGCGGGCAGTTCCAATGAGCAGTTCTTC; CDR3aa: CRAGSSNEQFF
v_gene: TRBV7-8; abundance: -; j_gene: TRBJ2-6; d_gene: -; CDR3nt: TGTGCCAGCAGCTTAGGAAGGGGACCCACGACCTCTGGGGCCAACGTCCTGACTTTC; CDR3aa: CASSLGRGPTTSGANVLTF
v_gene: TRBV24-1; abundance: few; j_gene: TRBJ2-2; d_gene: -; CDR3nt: TGTGCCACCAGTGGCAACAGGGAAACCGGGGAGCTGTTTTTT; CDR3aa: CATSGNRETGELFF
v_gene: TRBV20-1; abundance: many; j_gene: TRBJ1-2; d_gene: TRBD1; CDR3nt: TGCAGTGCTAGAAACAGGGGATATGGCTACACCTTC; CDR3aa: CSARNRGYGYTF
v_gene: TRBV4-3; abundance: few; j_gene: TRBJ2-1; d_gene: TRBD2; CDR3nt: TGCGCCAGCAGCCTCGAAGGACTAGCGGGGGGTAGTGAGCAGTTCTTC; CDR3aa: CASSLEGLAGGSEQFF
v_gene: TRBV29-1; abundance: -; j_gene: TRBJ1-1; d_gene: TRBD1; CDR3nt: TGCAGCGTTGAGGACGTCCGGGACAGGGCCGTGAACACTGAAGCTTTCTTT; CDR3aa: CSVEDVRDRAVNTEAFF
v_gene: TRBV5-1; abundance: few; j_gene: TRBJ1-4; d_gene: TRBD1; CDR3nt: TGCGCCAGCAGCTTTAGTGAAGGGGGCGGAGAAAAACTGTTTTTT; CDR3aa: CASSFSEGGGEKLFF
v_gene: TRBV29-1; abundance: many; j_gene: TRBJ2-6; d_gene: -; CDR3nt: TGCAGCGTTGCTCTCTCTGGGGCCAACGTCCTGACTTTC; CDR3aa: CSVALSGANVLTF
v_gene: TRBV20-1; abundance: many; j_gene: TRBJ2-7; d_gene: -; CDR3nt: TGCAGTGCTAGAGGTCGAACCATCTCCTACGAGCAGTACTTC; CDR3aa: CSARGRTISYEQYF
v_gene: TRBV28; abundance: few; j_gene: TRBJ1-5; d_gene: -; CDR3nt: TGTGCCAGCAGTCCCCGGTCAGAGACCCATCAGCCCCAGCATTTT; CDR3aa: CASSPRSETHQPQHF
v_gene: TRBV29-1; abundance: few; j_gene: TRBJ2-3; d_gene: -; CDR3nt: TGCAGCCTACGGTTTTCAGATACGCAGTATTTT; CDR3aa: CSLRFSDTQYF
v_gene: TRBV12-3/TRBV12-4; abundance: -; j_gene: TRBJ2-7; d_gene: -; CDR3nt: TGTGCCAGCAGCAGTCTTACAGCGGCTGCTCTTCACGAGCAGTACTTC; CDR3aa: CASSSLTAAALHEQYF
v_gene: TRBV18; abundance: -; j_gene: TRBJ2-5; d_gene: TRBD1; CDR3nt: TGTGCCAGCTCAGAGGGACAGGGAGAGACCCAGTACTTC; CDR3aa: CASSEGQGETQYF
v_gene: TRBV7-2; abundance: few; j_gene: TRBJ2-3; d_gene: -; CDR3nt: TGTGCCAGCAGCTTTACTTCGAGGGGCACAGATACGCAGTATTTT; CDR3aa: CASSFTSRGTDTQYF
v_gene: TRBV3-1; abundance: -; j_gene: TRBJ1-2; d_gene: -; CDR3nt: TGTGCCAGCAGACCCGAAGACAGCTTCTATGGCTACACCTTC; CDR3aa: CASRPEDSFYGYTF
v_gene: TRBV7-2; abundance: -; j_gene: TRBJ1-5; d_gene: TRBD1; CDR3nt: TGTGCCAGCAGCCCCCGACAGGGGGTCAATCAGCCCCAGCATTTT; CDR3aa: CASSPRQGVNQPQHF
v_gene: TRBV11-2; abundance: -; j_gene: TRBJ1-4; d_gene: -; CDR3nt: TGTGCCAGCAGCCTAGCCACCACCCTGTTTTTT; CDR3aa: CASSLATTLFF
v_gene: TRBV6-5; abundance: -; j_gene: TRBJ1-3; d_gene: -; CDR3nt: TGTGCCAGCACCCCCATATGGGGCTCTGGAAACACCATATATTTT; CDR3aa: CASTPIWGSGNTIYF
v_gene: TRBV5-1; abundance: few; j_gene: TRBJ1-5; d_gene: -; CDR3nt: TGCGCCAGCAGTGCTGAAGGGGACCAGCCCCAGCATTTT; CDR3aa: CASSAEGDQPQHF
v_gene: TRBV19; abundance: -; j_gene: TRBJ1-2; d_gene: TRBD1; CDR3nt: TGTGCCAGTAGTATCCGCGACAGGGGAGGCTATGGCTACACCTTC; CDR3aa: CASSIRDRGGYGYTF
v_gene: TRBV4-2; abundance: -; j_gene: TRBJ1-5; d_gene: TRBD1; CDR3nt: TGTGCCAGCAGCCTCAAGGGACAGAGCAATCAGCCCCAGCATTTT; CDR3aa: CASSLKGQSNQPQHF
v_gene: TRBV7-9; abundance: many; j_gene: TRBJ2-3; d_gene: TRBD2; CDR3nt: TGTGCCAGCAGCGCCCGCGGGACTAGCGGGTCTACAGATACGCAGTATTTT; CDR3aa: CASSARGTSGSTDTQYF
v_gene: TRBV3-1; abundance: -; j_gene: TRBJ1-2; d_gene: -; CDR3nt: TGTGCCAGCAGTCGAAGGGACATCGGACACTACACCTTC; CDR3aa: CASSRRDIGHYTF
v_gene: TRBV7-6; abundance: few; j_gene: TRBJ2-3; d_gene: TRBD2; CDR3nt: TGTGCCAGCAGCCCAGCGGGGGGCTTCTCAGATACGCAGTATTTT; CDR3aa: CASSPAGGFSDTQYF
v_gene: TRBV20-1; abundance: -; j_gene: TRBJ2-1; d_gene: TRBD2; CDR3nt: TGCAGTGCTAGTGGGGGGAGGGGTGAGCAGTTCTTC; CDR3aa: CSASGGRGEQFF
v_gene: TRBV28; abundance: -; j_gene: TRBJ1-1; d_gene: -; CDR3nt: TGTGCCAGCGTCACGTCAAGCAGGAACACTGAAGCTTTCTTT; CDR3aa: CASVTSSRNTEAFF
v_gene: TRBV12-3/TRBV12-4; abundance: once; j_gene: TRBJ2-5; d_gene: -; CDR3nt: TGTGCCAGCAGTTTATCAGGCGGACATCAAACCTTGGAGACCCAGTACTTC; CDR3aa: CASSLSGGHQTLETQYF
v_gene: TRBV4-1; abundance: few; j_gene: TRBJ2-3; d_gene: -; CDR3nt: TGCGCCAGCAGCCAAGTCCGATTCGCTCTAACGGATACGCAGTATTTT; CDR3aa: CASSQVRFALTDTQYF
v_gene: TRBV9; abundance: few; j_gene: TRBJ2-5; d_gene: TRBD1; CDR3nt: TGTGCCAGCAGCGCCCGACAGGGGACGGAGACCCAGTACTTC; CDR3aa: CASSARQGTETQYF
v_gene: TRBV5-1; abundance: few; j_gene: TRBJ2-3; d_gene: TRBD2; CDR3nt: TGCGCCAGCAGCTTGTCCCCTGGGGGGGTTGTTAGCACAGATACGCAGTATTTT; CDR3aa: CASSLSPGGVVSTDTQYF
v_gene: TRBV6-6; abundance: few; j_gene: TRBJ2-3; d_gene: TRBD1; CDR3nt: TGTGCCAGCGACAGGGGGGCATATAGCACAGATACGCAGTATTTT; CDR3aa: CASDRGAYSTDTQYF
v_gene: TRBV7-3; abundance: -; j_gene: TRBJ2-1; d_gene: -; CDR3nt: TGTGCCAGCAGCTCCCGGGTGGACTCCTACAATGAGCAGTTCTTC; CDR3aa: CASSSRVDSYNEQFF
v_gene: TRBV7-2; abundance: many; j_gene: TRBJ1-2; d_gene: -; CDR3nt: TGTGCCAGCAGCTACCGGCCGGGCGGGAACTATGGCTACACCTTC; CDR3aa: CASSYRPGGNYGYTF
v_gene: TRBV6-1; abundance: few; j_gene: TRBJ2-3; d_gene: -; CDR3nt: TGTGCCAGCGCACCCAGGTGGGGGGCGAAGATACTGGCAGATACGCAGTATTTT; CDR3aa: CASAPRWGAKILADTQYF
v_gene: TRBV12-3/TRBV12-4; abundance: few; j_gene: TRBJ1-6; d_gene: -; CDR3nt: TGTGCCAGCAGTTGGGGGGGTTCACCCCTCCACTTT; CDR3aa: CASSWGGSPLHF
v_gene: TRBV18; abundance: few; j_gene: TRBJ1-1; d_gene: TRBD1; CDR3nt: TGTGCCAGCTCACCCGCGGGACAGGGAGAAGCTTTCTTT; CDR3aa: CASSPAGQGEAFF
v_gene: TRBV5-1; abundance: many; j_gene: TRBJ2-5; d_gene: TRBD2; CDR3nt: TGCGCCAGCAGCGGCGGGGGGGGACAAGAGACCCAGTACTTC; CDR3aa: CASSGGGGQETQYF
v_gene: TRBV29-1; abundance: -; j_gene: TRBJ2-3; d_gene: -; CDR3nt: TGCAGCGTTAAAAGGGGAACAGATACGCAGTATTTT; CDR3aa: CSVKRGTDTQYF
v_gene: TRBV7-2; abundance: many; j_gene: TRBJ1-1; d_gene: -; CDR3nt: TGTGCCAGCAGCGCAGCTGTAGCCGTGAACACTGAAGCTTTCTTT; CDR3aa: CASSAAVAVNTEAFF
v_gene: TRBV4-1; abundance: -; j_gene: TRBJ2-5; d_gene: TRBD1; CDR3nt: TGCGCCAGCAGCCAAGATACGAGGGGGCGGGAGACCCAGTACTTC; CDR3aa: CASSQDTRGRETQYF
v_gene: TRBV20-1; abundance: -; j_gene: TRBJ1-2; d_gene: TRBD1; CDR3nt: TGCAGTGCCACCAGAGGGGGCCTTAACTATGGCTACACCTTC; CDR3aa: CSATRGGLNYGYTF
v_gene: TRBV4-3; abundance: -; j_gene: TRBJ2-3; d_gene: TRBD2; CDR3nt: TGCGCCAGCAGCCAAGGAGAGGCGGGGGGCCTCGTTGTGGATACGCAGTATTTT; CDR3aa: CASSQGEAGGLVVDTQYF